This T cell receptor (beta chain) stems from a study of control samples from healthy donors and cancer patients (dated by TCRdb to 2019 to 2021). CDR1 and CDR2 were assigned from the germline V gene as SNHLY and FYNNEI. Counted from cysteine to phenylalanine, this CDR3 has 15 amino acids. Solely the CDR3 DNA is kept, with 45 bases framed from the first base. Here V drops 4 bases and J drops 5 bases, and the junction holds 10 bases not matched to any gene. Turning to this clone: Its specific antigen is unknown. No base-level quality is on record; no much larger clone is a single base apart.

Libraries were prepared through the immunoSEQ multiplex PCR assay. Not all clones reach the TCRdb copy of this immuneACCESS table, which keeps in-frame sequences only. Checked studies attribute under half of the gap to unresolved V genes and leave the rest unexplained. The sample includes about 130,000 clones, with roughly 87% observed a single time. The top ten clonotypes cover about 1.8% of the sample. The TCR originated in a man aged 18 to 30 in good health. Rearrangement joined TRBV2 to TRBJ2-7; a stretch of 8 junction bases matches TRBD2. The source material was blood. The nucleotides are TGTGCCAGCAGTGGGGCGGGAGGCGTTCTCGACGAGCAGTACTTC. Translated, this is CASSGAGGVLDEQYF.